This T cell receptor (beta chain) is drawn from a study of T cells in Graves' hyperthyroidism and ophthalmopathy. Study-wide findings and caveats: The model made its ophthalmopathy prediction, and onset followed a median about 6 months later.

This CDR3 has 15 residues. The V and J ends lost 8 bases and 0 bases respectively, with 13 bases between them. CDR1 and CDR2 from the germline V gene are MDHEN and SYDVKM. Regarding this clonotype: Its antigen is unknown. Given a much more abundant clone one base away, this may be a read error.

Amplification of TCR beta CDR3 regions used RNA as the template. Researchers ran a first-round RT-PCR on the TCR CDR3 using the HTBI primer set. From the multiplex PCR reads, TCRdb called clonotypes with MiXCR, one entry per CDR3 protein. Here the sample spans approximately 380,000 distinct CDR3 sequences, 11% to 15% being singletons. Those patients with uncontrolled infection, other autoimmune disease, pregnancy or lactation were excluded. Thyroid ultrasound and orbital computed tomography, with clinical symptoms and serum thyroxine and TRAb, informed diagnoses. The chain carries TRBV28 and TRBJ2-2; weak D call: TRBD2 (6 bases). Source material: blood. This TCR derives from a man aged 45-65 years with Graves' ophthalmopathy. Here the CDR3 reads CASARAGPNTGELFF. The CDR3 nucleotides are TGTGCCAGCGCACGGGCGGGACCGAACACCGGGGAGCTGTTTTTT.